Presented here are 29 T cell receptor beta chains from one specimen sequenced in a study of T cells after yellow fever vaccination. TCRdb redid the calling of the 5' RACE reads with MiXCR, one entry per CDR3 protein. The table lists hundreds of thousands of distinct CDR3 sequences, 18% of them singletons. Sequenced here: PBMCs, sampled before the yellow fever booster vaccination. The receptors here all came from a man between 18 and 35 years old who received the YFV17D yellow fever vaccine.

This clonotype showed up just a few times. J is TRBJ2-3 and V is TRBV6-2 or TRBV6-3; 8 positions match TRBD2. CDR3 length: 15 residues. The germline CDR1 and CDR2 sequences are MNHEY and SVGEGT. Unmatched junction bases numbered 11, after V lost 5 bases and J lost 7 bases. DNA of the CDR3: TGTGCCAGCAGTCCCGGGACGGGGGGGAGATATACGCAGTATTTT. It yields the protein CASSPGTGGRYTQYF.

This clonotype was seen a few times. The chain joins TRBV20-1 to TRBJ1-5, with D unresolved. V lost 0 bases and J 5 bases, leaving 8 bases between the germline ends. This CDR3 contains 13 residues. In germline, CDR1 is DFQATT, CDR2 SNEGSKA (reference sequence). The CDR3: CSARDNPDQPQHF. Written as DNA, the CDR3 is TGCAGTGCTAGAGATAACCCGGATCAGCCCCAGCATTTT.

This clonotype was counted between two and nine times. The genes are TRBV7-2 and TRBJ1-4; TRBD1 matches at 7 bases. Looked up from germline, CDR1 is SGHTA and CDR2 is FQGNSA. The CDR3 extends over 16 amino acids. Losses at the gene ends were 3 bases for V and 7 bases for J; bases not matched to a gene: 11. For the CDR3, the DNA is TGTGCCAGCAGCTTGCAAGGGGGCGGGATGGTTGAAAAACTGTTTTTT. Translation gives CASSLQGGGMVEKLFF.

This clonotype turned up a few times. V gene TRBV5-1 combines with J gene TRBJ1-2, with D hard to call. Per germline, CDR1 SGHRS and CDR2 YFSETQ. V was cut by 3 bases and J by 2 bases, with 11 bases left in between. The CDR3 length is 14 residues. CDR3 in DNA: TGCGCCAGCAGCTCTCAAACTCCGAACTATGGCTACACCTTC. Protein sequence: CASSSQTPNYGYTF.

The chain recombines TRBV10-2 with TRBJ2-7; 10 bases align to TRBD1. V shed 5 bases and J 2 bases; nucleotides not matched to a gene: 9. The CDR3 covers 16 residues. In germline, CDR1 is WSHSY, CDR2 SAAADI. As DNA, the CDR3 is TGCGCCAGCAGTTCTTTGGACAGGGGGATCCCCTACGAGCAGTACTTC. Translating gives CASSSLDRGIPYEQYF.

This clonotype was recorded at least ten times. The chain combines TRBV20-1 with TRBJ2-2, with a possible D match to TRBD2 (6 bases). Germline values: CDR1 DFQATT, CDR2 SNEGSKA (reference sequence). This CDR3 comprises 19 residues. V lost 3 bases and J 0 bases, leaving 23 bases between the germline ends. CDR3 sequence: CSARRRVGGNLANTGELFF. The DNA of the CDR3 is TGCAGTGCTAGGCGCAGGGTGGGGGGTAACCTCGCGAACACCGGGGAGCTGTTTTTT.

The rearrangement uses TRBV10-3 and TRBJ2-3, with 9 nucleotides matching TRBD2. Unmatched junction bases numbered 7, after V lost 6 bases and J lost 6 bases. The germline gives CDR1 ENHRY, CDR2 SYGVKD. The CDR3 runs to 14 residues. CDR3 nucleotides: TGTGCCATCAGAAGCGGGGGGCCCGGCGATACGCAGTATTTT. Its protein is CAIRSGGPGDTQYF.

The chain recombines TRBV6-2 or TRBV6-3 with TRBJ1-2; no firm D call. Germline-derived CDR1 and CDR2 are MNHEY and SVGEGT. Trimming took 0 bases from V and 4 from J, leaving 6 bases between them. The CDR3 has 13 amino acids. The CDR3 protein is CASSYSFVYGYTF. DNA of the CDR3: TGTGCCAGCAGTTACTCTTTCGTCTATGGCTACACCTTC.

The gene calls are TRBV7-6 and TRBJ2-5, with no clear D. The germline V and J ends were trimmed by 1 base and 2 bases, with 14 bases remaining between them. This CDR3 has 16 residues. Germline values: CDR1 SGHVS, CDR2 FNYEAQ. The CDR3 bases are TGTGCCAGCAGCTTAGTTAAAGGGCCGGGTCAAGAGACCCAGTACTTC. As protein: CASSLVKGPGQETQYF.

The rearrangement joins TRBV7-2 to TRBJ1-6; D gene uncertain. The CDR3 loop spans 15 amino acids. V dropped 5 bases and J dropped 9 bases, with 17 bases sitting between them. The germline CDR1 and CDR2 sequences are SGHTA and FQGNSA. The CDR3 here is CASSPLRGGSSPLHF. CDR3 in DNA: TGTGCCAGCAGCCCGCTCCGTGGTGGGAGTTCACCCCTCCACTTT.

This clonotype has a handful of counts. V usage is TRBV5-1 and J usage is TRBJ1-1; D may be TRBD1 (5 bases). The CDR3 length is 12 residues. The V and J ends lost 0 bases and 11 bases respectively, with 11 bases between them. Germline V CDR1 and CDR2: SGHRS, YFSETQ. CDR3 in amino acids: CASSLERGTAFF. The CDR3 DNA sequence: TGCGCCAGCAGCTTGGAAAGAGGGACCGCTTTCTTT.

The genes are TRBV4-1 and TRBJ1-2; weak D call: TRBD1 (6 bases). Trimming cost V 2 bases and J 6 bases, with 10 bases left between them. The germline V gene has CDR1 MGHRA and CDR2 YSYEKL. This CDR3 is built from 13 residues. Written as DNA, the CDR3 is TGCGCCAGCAGCCAACCAGGGGCCGATGGCTACACCTTC. This translates into CASSQPGADGYTF.

This clonotype was counted only a few times. V gene TRBV6-5 combines with J gene TRBJ2-3; 9 positions agree with TRBD2. The germline gives CDR1 MNHEY, CDR2 SVGAGI. V lost 2 bases to trimming and J lost 4 bases; unmatched junction nucleotides: 4. The CDR3 length is 15 residues. The CDR3 protein is CASSYGRGGPDTQYF. The CDR3 DNA is TGTGCCAGCAGTTACGGGCGGGGGGGCCCAGATACGCAGTATTTT.

This clonotype occurred a few times. The J gene is TRBJ1-2, the V gene TRBV29-1; 8 nucleotides line up with TRBD1. Trimming cost V 3 bases and J 5 bases; bases outside gene matches: 8. CDR1 and CDR2 from the germline V gene are SQVTM and ANQGSEA. This CDR3 comprises 14 residues. Here the CDR3 DNA reads TGCAGCGTTGAGGGACAGGACTTATTTTATGGCTACACCTTC. It translates to CSVEGQDLFYGYTF.

This clonotype came up a few times. The V call is TRBV12-3 or TRBV12-4, the J call TRBJ2-5; 7 bases line up with TRBD2. The V gene end was trimmed by 1 base and the J gene end by 2 bases; junction bases not matched to a gene: 7. The CDR3 is 16 residues long. The CDR3 here is CASSLEGGWGQETQYF. Here the CDR3 DNA reads TGTGCCAGCAGTTTAGAGGGAGGGTGGGGACAAGAGACCCAGTACTTC.

The chain is built from TRBV7-2 and TRBJ1-6; D is ambiguous. The V end lost 4 bases, the J end lost 13 bases, and 14 bases lay between the germline ends. In germline, CDR1 is SGHTA, CDR2 FQGNSA. The CDR3 length is 13 residues. The CDR3 bases are TGTGCCAGCAGCTCCCTCAACTCCCGCCCCCTCCACTTT. Protein: CASSSLNSRPLHF.

This clonotype was seen a few times. Sequence at one end of the junction differs from germline and may be a read error. V usage is TRBV9 and J usage is TRBJ1-2; tentative D call: TRBD1 (6 bases). This CDR3 spans 17 amino acids. Germline CDR1 reads SGDLS; CDR2 reads YYNGEE. DNA for the CDR3: TGTGCCAGCAGCCCCCACAGTGGGGGGCGAGAAAACTTTGGCTACACCTTC. This codes for CASSPHSGGRENFGYTF.

The V and J genes are TRBV6-2 or TRBV6-3 and TRBJ1-1, with D hard to call. The CDR3 is 16 amino acids. Per the germline V gene, CDR1 is MNHEY and CDR2 is SVGEGT. The ends were cut back, 2 bases at V and 1 base at J, with 14 bases in the middle. CDR3 protein: CASSYRVIPPNTEAFF. The CDR3 region has the DNA TGTGCCAGCAGTTACAGGGTTATCCCTCCGAACACTGAAGCTTTCTTT.

This clonotype was recorded a few times. Without the conserved terminal phenylalanine or tryptophan, this CDR3 likely stems from a read error. The DNA is left out, because the CDR3 cannot be placed on it with certainty; the CDR3 is given as TCRdb lists it. The V call is TRBV7-8, the J call TRBJ1-1. The CDR3 has 12 residues if both end residues are counted. CDR1 and CDR2 (germline): SGHVS, FQNEAQ. Here the CDR3 reads CASSLAGGGPVL.

Here the CDR3 reads CSASGADGNIQYF. The CDR3, as DNA: TGCAGTGCTAGCGGGGCGGATGGAAACATTCAGTACTTC. The gene calls are TRBV20-1 and TRBJ2-4; D is perhaps TRBD1 or TRBD2 (5 bases each). V was pared by 3 bases and J by 6 bases, with 12 bases between. CDR3 length equals 13 residues. From germline, CDR1 is DFQATT and CDR2 SNEGSKA (reference sequence).

This clonotype was observed a few times. V usage is TRBV7-6 and J usage is TRBJ2-5; 8 positions agree with TRBD2. Germline V gene lookup returns CDR1 SGHVS and CDR2 FNYEAQ. V trimming: 1 base; J trimming: 6 bases; junction bases outside the gene matches: 7. CDR3 length: 15 residues. CDR3 sequence: CASSLEAGASKTQYF. The DNA for the CDR3 is TGTGCCAGCAGCTTAGAAGCGGGGGCGTCGAAGACCCAGTACTTC.

This clonotype was seen a handful of times. The chain is built from TRBV20-1 and TRBJ2-1, with TRBD2 matching over 9 bases. The ends lost 6 bases at V and 7 bases at J; junction bases unmatched: 10. Germline CDR1 DFQATT, CDR2 SNEGSKA (reference sequence). The length of the CDR3 is 14 residues. The CDR3 nucleotides are TGCAGTGCCGCGTTAGCGGGGGCATGGAATGAGCAGTTCTTC. It is translated as CSAALAGAWNEQFF.

This clonotype was observed a single time. V gene TRBV12-3 or TRBV12-4 combines with J gene TRBJ1-5; D gene unclear. The CDR3 is 12 amino acids. Trimming shortened V by 3 bases and J by 7 bases, and 7 bases separated the two germline ends. CDR3 in DNA: TGTGCCAGCAGTTTTATGGGACAGCCCCAGCATTTT. Its protein product is CASSFMGQPQHF.

This clonotype was observed a handful of times. The chain uses TRBV7-3 and TRBJ2-3; 7 nucleotides align to TRBD1. CDR1 is SGHTA, CDR2 FQGTGA, per germline. This CDR3 is 15 amino acids long. Trimming at V came to 0 bases and at J to 0 bases, leaving 0 bases not matched to a gene. CDR3 sequence: CASSLTGQSTDTQYF. CDR3 sequence (DNA): TGTGCCAGCAGCTTAACGGGACAGAGCACAGATACGCAGTATTTT. The full variable domain, in which reference TRBV7-3 and TRBJ2-3 provide the parts outside the CDR3, is GAGVSQTPSNKVTEKGKYVELRCDPISGHTALYWYRQSLGQGPEFLIYFQGTGAADDSGLPNDRFFAVRPEGSVSTLKIQRTERGDSAVYLCASSLTGQSTDTQYFGPGTRLTVL.

This rearrangement joins TRBV6-5 to TRBJ2-3; D is perhaps TRBD2 (6 bases). The germline V gene encodes CDR1 MNHEY and CDR2 SVGAGI. V was shortened by 6 bases and J by 4 bases, with 14 bases between the two germline ends. The CDR3 runs to 14 residues. CDR3 amino acids: CASSRLEEPDTQYF. CDR3 DNA: TGTGCCAGCAGCCGACTAGAGGAGCCAGATACGCAGTATTTT.

This clonotype was detected only a few times. This chain links TRBV5-1 with TRBJ1-1; D unclear. Germline CDR1 reads SGHRS; CDR2 reads YFSETQ. This CDR3 contains 14 residues. V was cut by 5 bases and J by 2 bases, with 13 bases left in between. CDR3 nucleotides: TGCGCCAGCAGGAACCCCGGGCCCAACACTGAAGCTTTCTTT. Its translation is CASRNPGPNTEAFF.

The chain has TRBV2 and TRBJ2-5; D remains unclear. The CDR3 is made up of 11 amino acids. V lost 6 bases to trimming and J lost 3 bases, with 5 bases between them. From germline, CDR1 is SNHLY and CDR2 FYNNEI. In DNA form, the CDR3 reads TGTGCCAGCAGGGCCGAAGAGACCCAGTACTTC. It is translated as CASRAEETQYF.

This rearrangement joins TRBV28 to TRBJ2-3, with TRBD2 as a possible D gene (5 bases). With 7 bases removed from V and 2 bases from J, the gap between germline ends came to 13 bases. Germline V gene lookup returns CDR1 MDHEN and CDR2 SYDVKM. CDR3 length equals 14 residues. The CDR3 DNA sequence: TGTGCCAGCACCGCAACGGGGATCACAGATACGCAGTATTTT. It yields the protein CASTATGITDTQYF.

There are many counts of this clonotype. This chain uses TRBV7-6 with TRBJ2-1; TRBD2 aligns across 8 bases. The CDR3 runs 17 residues. The germline V gene has CDR1 SGHVS and CDR2 FNYEAQ. J gave up 0 bases and V 3 bases, and 7 bases lay outside the gene matches. This CDR3 is CASSLRERGSSYNEQFF. DNA for the CDR3: TGTGCCAGCAGCTTGAGGGAGCGGGGGAGCTCCTACAATGAGCAGTTCTTC.